This TCR beta chain was documented in a study of graft-versus-host responses after intestinal transplantation. Overall study context: Tacrolimus and steroids were given for two to three years to all recipients after anti-thymocyte globulin induction.

V was cut by 4 bases and J by 1 base, with 9 bases left in between. CDR3 length: 13 residues. CDR1 and CDR2 (germline): SGHDT, YYEEEE. Produced via immunoSEQ multiplex PCR; TCRdb's table is partial and in-frame only. The sample includes some 39,000 clones, 93% of them seen just once. Sequencing used PBMCs, obtained roughly 110 weeks after intestinal transplantation. This TCR came from a human patient who received an intestinal transplant, so some T cells may come from the graft donor. The V and J genes are TRBV5-6 and TRBJ2-7, with D unclear. CDR3 bases: TGTGCCAGCAGCCTGGTGGTGTCCTACGAGCAGTACTTC. It codes for CASSLVVSYEQYF.